A selection of T cell receptor beta chains follows, all from one sample in a study of vaccination effects on CD4 cells after COVID-19. These receptors lack a known antigen. Profiled with immunoSEQ multiplex PCR; TCRdb holds only in-frame clones, not every one. The table includes tens of thousands of clones, approximately 63% detected once. The specimen comprised CD4+ T cells from PBMCs cultured without peptide, sampled before COVID-19 vaccination. The receptor set was obtained from a human donor who received a COVID-19 vaccine. CDR3s include the opening cysteine and the closing phenylalanine or tryptophan. The order of the fields is D gene, clone size, J gene, V gene, CDR3 protein, CDR3 DNA. D genes are given only for firm matches. Clone size, where shown, is once, few, many, or a class for clones that have expanded.

TRBD1,NA,TRBJ1-6,TRBV6-6,CASTVQGHSPLHF,TGTGCCAGCACCGTACAGGGGCACTCACCCCTCCACTTT
TRBD1,NA,TRBJ2-4,TRBV5-6,CASSLPGGLDIAKNIQYF,TGTGCCAGCAGCTTGCCAGGGGGCTTAGATATAGCCAAAAACATTCAGTACTTC
NA,NA,TRBJ2-3,TRBV10-1,CASSESIGGSTDTQYF,TGCGCCAGCAGTGAGTCGATAGGCGGGAGCACAGATACGCAGTATTTT
TRBD1,NA,TRBJ2-3,TRBV2,CASSPLRGQRTDTQYF,TGTGCCAGCAGCCCCCTCCGGGGACAGCGCACAGATACGCAGTATTTT
NA,NA,TRBJ1-1,TRBV18,CASSPRGDTEAFF,TGTGCCAGCTCCCCCAGAGGGGACACTGAAGCTTTCTTT
NA,few,TRBJ1-2,TRBV5-1,CASSLLGPDYGYTF,TGCGCCAGCAGCTTGTTGGGGCCCGACTATGGCTACACCTTC
TRBD2,NA,TRBJ2-1,TRBV6-2/TRBV6-3,CASSSGTSGYNEQFF,TGTGCCAGCAGTTCGGGGACTAGCGGATACAATGAGCAGTTCTTC
NA,NA,TRBJ2-7,TRBV15,CATSKGSYEQYF,TGTGCCACCTCGAAAGGGTCCTACGAGCAGTACTTC
NA,NA,TRBJ1-5,TRBV19,CASSTPGRYSNQPQHF,TGTGCCAGTAGTACGCCGGGACGGTATAGCAATCAGCCCCAGCATTTT
NA,once,TRBJ2-5,TRBV7-8,CASSSRGVETQYF,TGTGCCAGCAGCTCGAGAGGAGTGGAGACCCAGTACTTC
TRBD1,once,TRBJ2-1,TRBV2,CASRLDRGSYNEQFF,TGTGCCAGCAGGCTTGACAGGGGGTCCTACAATGAGCAGTTCTTC
NA,NA,TRBJ1-2,TRBV5-1,CASSLAGGEGRYGYTF,TGCGCCAGCAGCTTGGCCGGAGGGGAGGGGAGGTATGGCTACACCTTC
TRBD1,NA,TRBJ2-5,TRBV7-2,CASSFPGGETQYF,TGTGCCAGCAGCTTCCCAGGGGGAGAGACCCAGTACTTC
TRBD1,NA,TRBJ2-5,TRBV11-2,CASSLGGTGRETQYF,TGTGCCAGCAGCTTAGGTGGGACAGGGCGGGAGACCCAGTACTTC
NA,NA,TRBJ1-1,TRBV5-6,CASSLLGNTEAFF,TGTGCCAGCAGCCTCCTGGGGAACACTGAAGCTTTCTTT
NA,NA,TRBJ2-4,TRBV2,CASSEDLAKNIQYF,TGTGCCAGCAGCGAGGACCTAGCCAAAAACATTCAGTACTTC